This T cell receptor beta chain comes out of a study of blood T cell repertoires in COVID-19. Study-level information: The samples span acute and convalescent COVID-19 from the United States, Italy and Spain. In each case, the material was cDNA or gDNA derived from T cells, B-cell-depleted T cells, or PBMCs.

The V gene's germline CDR1 is SGHKS and CDR2 YYEKEE (reference sequence). The CDR3 contains 13 residues. Trimming took 4 bases from V and 3 from J, leaving 10 bases between them. Under the authors' procedure: Amplification of reference gene primers was used by the study to estimate nucleated cell counts. Sequencing was performed with immunoSEQ multiplex PCR; in TCRdb, only in-frame clones are kept and a portion is missing. That table supplies the V and J calls and clone size; D and trimming were determined from the DNA. The repertoire holds about 170,000 clones, with 83% as singletons. This clonotype was sampled from a woman aged 80 or older with acute or convalescent COVID-19. The sequenced material came from peripheral blood. The chain uses TRBV5-5 and TRBJ1-1; D is undetermined. The CDR3 region is CASSHTRYTEAFF. For the CDR3, the DNA is TGTGCCAGCAGCCACACAAGATACACTGAAGCTTTCTTT.